The 10 T cell receptor beta chains reported below all come from one sample, sequenced in a study of blood T cell repertoires in COVID-19. The assay was immunoSEQ multiplex PCR, and TCRdb's table has in-frame clones only and misses some. Of about 150,000 clones in the sample, about four fifths are singletons; the top ten hold approximately 30%. The sequenced sample consisted of peripheral blood. All receptors derive from an older woman with acute or convalescent COVID-19.

In nucleotides, the CDR3 is TGCAGCGTTGAGGAGGGATCTACACGCTACGAGCAGTACTTC. Translation gives CSVEEGSTRYEQYF. The V gene is TRBV29-1, the J gene TRBJ2-7; tentative D call: TRBD2 (6 bases). Trimming shortened V by 3 bases and J by 3 bases, and 15 bases separated the two germline ends. The germline V gene encodes CDR1 SQVTM and CDR2 ANQGSEA. This CDR3 region has 14 residues.

The chain recombines TRBV3-1 (or the pseudogene TRBV3-2) with TRBJ1-4; TRBD1 aligns across 10 bases. The CDR3 length is 15 residues. Per germline, CDR1 LGHDT and CDR2 YNNKEL (reference sequence). Losses at the gene ends were 1 base for V and 6 bases for J; bases not matched to a gene: 2. The DNA for the CDR3 is TGTGCCAGCAGCCAAGCCGGGACAGGGGATGAAAAACTGTTTTTT. Amino acid sequence: CASSQAGTGDEKLFF.

The chain employs TRBV18 and TRBJ1-2, with D perhaps TRBD1 (5 bases). The V gene's germline CDR1 is KGHSH and CDR2 LQKENI. The CDR3 sequence is 15 residues long. V shed 3 bases and J shed 4 bases, with 15 bases lying between them. Written as DNA, the CDR3 is TGTGCCAGCTCACCGGCGTCAGGGCCGGGCTATGGCTACACCTTC. Its translation: CASSPASGPGYGYTF.

The chain joins TRBV3-1 (or the pseudogene TRBV3-2) to TRBJ2-3, with 9 bases aligning to TRBD2. Germline V CDR1 and CDR2: LGHDT, YNNKEL (reference sequence). The V gene end was trimmed by 5 bases and the J gene end by 6 bases; junction bases not matched to a gene: 9. The CDR3 consists of 15 residues. Written as DNA, the CDR3 is TGTGCCAGCAGCACACTCTTCGGACTAGCGGATACGCAGTATTTT. It encodes CASSTLFGLADTQYF.

The genes are TRBV18 and TRBJ1-2; D is perhaps TRBD1 (6 bases). V was trimmed by 2 bases and J by 9 bases, leaving 22 bases between them. The CDR3 length is 16 residues. Looked up from germline, CDR1 is KGHSH and CDR2 is LQKENI. The CDR3 sequence: CASSPFWDNRLMSYTF. In DNA form, the CDR3 reads TGTGCCAGCTCACCATTTTGGGACAACAGGCTGATGAGCTACACCTTC. Together with reference TRBV18 and TRBJ1-2, the CDR3 gives the full variable domain: NAGVMQNPRHLVRRRGQEARLRCSPMKGHSHVYWYRQLPEEGLKFMVYLQKENIIDESGMPKERFSAEFPKEGPSILRIQQVVRGDSAAYFCASSPFWDNRLMSYTFGSGTRLTVV.

V is TRBV21-1 and J is TRBJ2-1; the DNA was not used to check the table's D call, TRBD2. TRBV21-1 is a recognized pseudogene. The CDR3 loop spans 19 amino acids. CDR3 sequence reads: CASSTLTSGGARSYNEQFF. The CDR3 DNA reads as TGTGCCAGCAGCACCCTGACTAGCGGGGGGGCTCGATCCTACAATGAGCAGTTCTTC.

This clone has just one count. The chain has TRBV28 and TRBJ1-2; TRBD1 agrees at 10 bases. The V gene's germline CDR1 is MDHEN and CDR2 SYDVKM. Losses at the gene ends were 8 bases for V and 5 bases for J; bases not matched to a gene: 14. The CDR3 is made up of 16 amino acids. The CDR3 sequence is CASGRESGTGVYGYTF. In DNA, the CDR3 is TGTGCCAGCGGCAGAGAAAGTGGGACAGGGGTTTATGGCTACACCTTC.

As for this clone: It is likely a read error: a sequence one base away is far more abundant. The CDR3 here is CASSDRNTEAFF. The CDR3, as DNA: TGTGCCAGCAGTGACAGGAACACTGAAGCTTTCTTT. This chain links TRBV6-1 with TRBJ1-1; no definite D call. The V gene's germline CDR1 is MNHNS and CDR2 SASEGT. This CDR3 is 12 amino acids long. V gave up 3 bases and J gave up 1 base, with 3 bases separating them.

The rearrangement uses TRBV30 and TRBJ1-4; TRBD1 matches at 8 bases. The ends lost 7 bases at V and 8 bases at J; junction bases unmatched: 6. The CDR3 is 12 residues long. CDR1 GTSNPN and CDR2 SVGIG come from the germline V gene (reference sequence). The CDR3 DNA sequence: TGTGCCTCCACCCGACAGGGGGAAAAACTGTTTTTT. Its translation: CASTRQGEKLFF.

The V call is TRBV7-9, the J call TRBJ1-2; D gene uncertain. The germline gives CDR1 SEHNR, CDR2 FQNEAQ (reference sequence). This CDR3 has 12 amino acids. V lost 4 bases to trimming and J lost 4 bases, with 7 bases between them. The CDR3, as DNA: TGTGCCAGCAGCTACGCAGGCTATGGCTACACCTTC. Residues: CASSYAGYGYTF.